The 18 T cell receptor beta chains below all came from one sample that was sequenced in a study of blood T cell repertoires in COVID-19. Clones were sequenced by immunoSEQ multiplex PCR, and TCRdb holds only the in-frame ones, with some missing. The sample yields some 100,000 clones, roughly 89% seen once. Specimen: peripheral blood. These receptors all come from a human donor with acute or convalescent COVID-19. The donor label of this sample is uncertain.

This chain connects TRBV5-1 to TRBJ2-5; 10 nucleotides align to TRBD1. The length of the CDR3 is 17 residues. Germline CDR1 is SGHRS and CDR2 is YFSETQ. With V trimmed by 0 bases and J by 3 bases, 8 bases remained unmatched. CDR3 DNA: TGCGCCAGCAGCTTGGCCTCGGGGACAGGGGTGAAAGAGACCCAGTACTTC. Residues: CASSLASGTGVKETQYF.

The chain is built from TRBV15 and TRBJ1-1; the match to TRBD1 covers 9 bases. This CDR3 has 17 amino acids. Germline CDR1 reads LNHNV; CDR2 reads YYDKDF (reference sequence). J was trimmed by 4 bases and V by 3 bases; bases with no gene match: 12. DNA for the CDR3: TGTGCCACCAGCAGCTTTTTCACAGGGGGCTATGGCACTGAAGCTTTCTTT. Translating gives CATSSFFTGGYGTEAFF. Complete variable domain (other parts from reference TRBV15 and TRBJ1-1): DAMVIQNPRYQVTQFGKPVTLSCSQTLNHNVMYWYQQKSSQAPKLLFHYYDKDFNNEADTPDNFQSRRPNTSFCFLDIRSPGLGDTAMYLCATSSFFTGGYGTEAFFGQGTRLTVV.

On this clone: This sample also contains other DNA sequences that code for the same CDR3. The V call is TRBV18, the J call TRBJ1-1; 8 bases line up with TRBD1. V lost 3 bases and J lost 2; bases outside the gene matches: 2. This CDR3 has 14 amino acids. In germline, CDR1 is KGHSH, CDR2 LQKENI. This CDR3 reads CASSPGQANTEAFF. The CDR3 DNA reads TGTGCCAGCTCACCGGGACAGGCTAACACTGAAGCTTTCTTT.

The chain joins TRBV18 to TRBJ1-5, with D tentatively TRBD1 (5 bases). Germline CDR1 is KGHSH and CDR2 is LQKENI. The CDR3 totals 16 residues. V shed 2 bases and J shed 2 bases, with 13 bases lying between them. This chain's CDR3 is CASSPEDRMGNQPQHF. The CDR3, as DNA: TGTGCCAGCTCACCAGAAGACAGAATGGGCAATCAGCCCCAGCATTTT.

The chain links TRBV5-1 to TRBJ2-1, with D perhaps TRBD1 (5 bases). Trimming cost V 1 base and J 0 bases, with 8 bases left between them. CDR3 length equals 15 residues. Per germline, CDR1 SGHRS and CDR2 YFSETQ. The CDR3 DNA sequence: TGCGCCAGCAGCTTGCTGACAGACTCCTACAATGAGCAGTTCTTC. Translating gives CASSLLTDSYNEQFF.

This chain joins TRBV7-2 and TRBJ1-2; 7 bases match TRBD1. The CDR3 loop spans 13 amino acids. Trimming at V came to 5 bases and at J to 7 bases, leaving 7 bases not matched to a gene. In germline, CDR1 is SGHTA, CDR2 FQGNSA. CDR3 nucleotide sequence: TGTGCCAGCAGCGCGAGACAGGGAGGTGGCTACACCTTC. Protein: CASSARQGGGYTF.

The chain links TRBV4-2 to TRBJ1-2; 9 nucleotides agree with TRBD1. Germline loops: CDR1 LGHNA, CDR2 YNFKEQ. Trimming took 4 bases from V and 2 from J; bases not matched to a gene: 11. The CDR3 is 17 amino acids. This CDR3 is CASSRAPTGQGNYGYTF. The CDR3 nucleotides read TGTGCCAGCAGCCGCGCCCCCACGGGACAGGGCAACTATGGCTACACCTTC.

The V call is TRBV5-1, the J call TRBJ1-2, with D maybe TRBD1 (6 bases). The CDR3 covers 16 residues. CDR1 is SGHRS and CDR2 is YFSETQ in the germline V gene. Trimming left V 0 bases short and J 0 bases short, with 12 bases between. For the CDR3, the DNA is TGCGCCAGCAGCTTGGGTTTAGGGGGAGCTAACTATGGCTACACCTTC. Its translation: CASSLGLGGANYGYTF.

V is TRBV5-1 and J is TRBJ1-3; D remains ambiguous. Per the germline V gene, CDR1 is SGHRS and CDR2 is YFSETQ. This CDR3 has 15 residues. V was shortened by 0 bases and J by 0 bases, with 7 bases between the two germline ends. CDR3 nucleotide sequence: TGCGCCAGCAGCTTGGAAACCAGCTCTGGAAACACCATATATTTT. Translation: CASSLETSSGNTIYF.

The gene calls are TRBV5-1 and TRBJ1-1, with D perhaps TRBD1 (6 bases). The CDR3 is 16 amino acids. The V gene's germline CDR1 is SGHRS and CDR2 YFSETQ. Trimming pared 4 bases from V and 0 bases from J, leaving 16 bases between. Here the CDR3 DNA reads TGCGCCAGCAGCCCAAGGACAGCCCACATGAACACTGAAGCTTTCTTT. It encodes CASSPRTAHMNTEAFF.

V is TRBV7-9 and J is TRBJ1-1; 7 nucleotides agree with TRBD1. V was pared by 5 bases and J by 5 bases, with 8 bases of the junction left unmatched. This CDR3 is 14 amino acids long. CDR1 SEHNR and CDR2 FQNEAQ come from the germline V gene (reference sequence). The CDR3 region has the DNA TGTGCCAGCAGCCGGACAGGCGGAGGGACTGAAGCTTTCTTT. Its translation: CASSRTGGGTEAFF.

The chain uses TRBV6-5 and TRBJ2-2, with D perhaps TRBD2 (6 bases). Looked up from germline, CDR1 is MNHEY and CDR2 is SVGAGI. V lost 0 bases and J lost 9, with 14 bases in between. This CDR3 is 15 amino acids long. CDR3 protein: CASSYSFAGSRELFF. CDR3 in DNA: TGTGCCAGCAGTTACTCTTTTGCCGGGAGCCGGGAGCTGTTTTTT.

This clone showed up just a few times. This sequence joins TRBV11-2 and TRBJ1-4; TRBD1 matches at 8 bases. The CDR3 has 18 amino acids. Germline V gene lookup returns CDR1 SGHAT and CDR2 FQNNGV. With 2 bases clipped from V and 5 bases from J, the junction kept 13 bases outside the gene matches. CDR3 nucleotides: TGTGCCAGCAGCTTACCCCCTTTCATCGGGACAGGCAATGAAAAACTGTTTTTT. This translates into CASSLPPFIGTGNEKLFF.

The CDR3 sequence is CATSGQGAYNEQFF. The CDR3 nucleotides are TGTGCCACTTCGGGACAGGGGGCCTACAATGAGCAGTTCTTC. The chain recombines TRBV5-4 with TRBJ2-1; 11 nucleotides match TRBD1. Germline CDR1 and CDR2: SGHNT and YYREEE (reference sequence). The V and J ends lost 9 bases and 2 bases, in that order; junction bases with no gene match: 4. The CDR3 extends over 14 amino acids.

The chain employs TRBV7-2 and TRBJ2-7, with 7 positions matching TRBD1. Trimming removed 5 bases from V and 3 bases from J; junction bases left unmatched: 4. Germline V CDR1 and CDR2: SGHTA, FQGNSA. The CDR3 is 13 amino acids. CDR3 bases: TGTGCCAGCAGCCCCGACAGGGTCTACGAGCAGTACTTC. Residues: CASSPDRVYEQYF.

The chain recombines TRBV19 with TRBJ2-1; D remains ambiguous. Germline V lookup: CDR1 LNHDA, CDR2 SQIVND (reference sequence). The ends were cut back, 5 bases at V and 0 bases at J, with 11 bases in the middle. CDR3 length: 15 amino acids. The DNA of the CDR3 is TGTGCCAGTAGTTCTGAGTCTAGCTCCTACAATGAGCAGTTCTTC. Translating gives CASSSESSSYNEQFF.

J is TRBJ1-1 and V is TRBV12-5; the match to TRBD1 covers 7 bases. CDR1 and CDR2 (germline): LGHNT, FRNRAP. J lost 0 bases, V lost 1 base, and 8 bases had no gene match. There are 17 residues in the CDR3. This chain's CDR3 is CASGLEWTGSVNTEAFF. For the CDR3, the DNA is TGTGCTAGTGGTTTGGAATGGACAGGTTCGGTGAACACTGAAGCTTTCTTT. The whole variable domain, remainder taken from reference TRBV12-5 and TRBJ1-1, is DARVTQTPRHKVTEMGQEVTMRCQPILGHNTVFWYRQTMMQGLELLAYFRNRAPLDDSGMPKDRFSAEMPDATLATLKIQPSEPRDSAVYFCASGLEWTGSVNTEAFFGQGTRLTVV.

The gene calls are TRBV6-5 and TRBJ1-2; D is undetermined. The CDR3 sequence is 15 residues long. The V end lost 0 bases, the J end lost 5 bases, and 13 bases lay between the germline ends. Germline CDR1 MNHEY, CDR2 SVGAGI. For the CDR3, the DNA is TGTGCCAGCAGTTACTCGTCGAGGTTTACGTATGGCTACACCTTC. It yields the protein CASSYSSRFTYGYTF.